This passage covers 24 T cell receptor beta chains from one sample sequenced in a study of cytomegalovirus exposure and HLA in healthy donors. With 60 Vbeta and 13 Jbeta primers, the PCR was carried out. The assay was immunoSEQ multiplex PCR, and TCRdb's table has in-frame clones only and misses some. This sample carries 200,000 or so clones, around 80% of them seen once, and the ten largest clones take about 3%. The specimen sequenced was PBMCs. The receptors were gathered from a man aged 30 to 45 in good health and CMV-seronegative.

The CDR3 protein is CASSQASSGGRDIQYF. CDR3 nucleotides: TGCGCCAGCAGCCAAGCTTCTAGCGGGGGACGGGACATTCAGTACTTC. The rearrangement links TRBV4-1 to TRBJ2-4; 10 positions match TRBD2. The CDR3 is 16 amino acids. Germline CDR1 is MGHRA and CDR2 is YSYEKL. V lost 1 base to trimming and J lost 8 bases; unmatched junction nucleotides: 8.

The V call is TRBV7-9, the J call TRBJ1-5; 9 bases are a match to TRBD1. CDR1 is SEHNR and CDR2 is FQNEAQ in the germline V gene (reference sequence). V dropped 1 base and J dropped 5; count of bases not matched to a gene: 3. The CDR3 runs to 15 residues. The CDR3 reads CASSLGDRAHQPQHF. The CDR3 bases are TGTGCCAGCAGCTTAGGGGACAGGGCTCATCAGCCCCAGCATTTT.

This chain joins TRBV15 and TRBJ1-1; TRBD1 is a possible D gene (5 bases). Trimming took 1 base from V and 4 from J, leaving 16 bases between them. Germline V gene sequence: CDR1 LNHNV, CDR2 YYDKDF (reference sequence). The CDR3 has 16 amino acids. In nucleotides, the CDR3 is TGTGCCACCAGCAGAGCAGGGCCACAGGCGAGCACTGAAGCTTTCTTT. Translation gives CATSRAGPQASTEAFF.

J is TRBJ1-5 and V is TRBV28; D remains ambiguous. This CDR3 has 15 residues. CDR1 and CDR2 from the germline V gene are MDHEN and SYDVKM. V dropped 4 bases and J dropped 5 bases, with 15 bases sitting between them. The CDR3 sequence is CASSSPVRPDQPQHF. The CDR3 region has the DNA TGTGCCAGCAGTTCCCCTGTGAGGCCTGATCAGCCCCAGCATTTT. The full variable domain, its missing parts supplied by reference TRBV28 and TRBJ1-5, is DVKVTQSSRYLVKRTGEKVFLECVQDMDHENMFWYRQDPGLGLRLIYFSYDVKMKEKGDIPEGYSVSREKKERFSLILESASTNQTSMYLCASSSPVRPDQPQHFGDGTRLSIL.

The CDR3 spells CASSAYRGAYETQYF. DNA of the CDR3: TGTGCCAGCTCGGCCTACAGGGGGGCGTACGAGACCCAGTACTTC. This rearrangement joins TRBV28 to TRBJ2-5; 8 bases line up with TRBD1. Germline V lookup: CDR1 MDHEN, CDR2 SYDVKM. V gave up 8 bases and J gave up 5 bases; unmatched junction bases: 13. This CDR3 contains 15 residues. The complete variable domain, with remaining parts taken from reference TRBV28 and TRBJ2-5, reads DVKVTQSSRYLVKRTGEKVFLECVQDMDHENMFWYRQDPGLGLRLIYFSYDVKMKEKGDIPEGYSVSREKKERFSLILESASTNQTSMYLCASSAYRGAYETQYFGPGTRLLVL.

V is TRBV5-6 and J is TRBJ2-3, with TRBD2 identical over 8 bases. Germline lookup yields CDR1 SGHDT and CDR2 YYEEEE. The CDR3 spans 16 residues. V was pared by 1 base and J by 2 bases, with 6 bases of the junction left unmatched. CDR3 loop: CASSLPRGGNTDTQYF. In nucleotides, the CDR3 is TGTGCCAGCAGCTTGCCCCGCGGGGGGAACACAGATACGCAGTATTTT.

The chain has TRBV10-3 and TRBJ2-7; D is perhaps TRBD1 (6 bases). Trimming removed 2 bases from V and 6 bases from J, with 17 bases in between. The germline gives CDR1 ENHRY, CDR2 SYGVKD. The CDR3 is made up of 15 amino acids. The DNA for the CDR3 is TGTGCCATCAGTGAGGTTGCTGGTGGGGGCGTCGAGCAGTACTTC. It is translated as CAISEVAGGGVEQYF.

This clone was seen more than once but under ten times. CDR3 coding DNA: TGTGCCAGCAGTCCCACAGGGACGGACATTCAGTACTTC. The encoded protein is CASSPTGTDIQYF. This chain connects TRBV2 to TRBJ2-4, with TRBD1 as a possible D gene (6 bases). This CDR3 is built from 13 residues. CDR1 SNHLY and CDR2 FYNNEI come from the germline V gene. V lost 5 bases and J lost 8, with 13 bases in between.

The CDR3 nucleotides are TGTGCCACCAGCGCTGGTGAGAGGGGCACAGATACGCAGTATTTT. It specifies CATSAGERGTDTQYF. This chain uses TRBV15 with TRBJ2-3, with D perhaps matching TRBD2 (5 bases). V lost 5 bases to trimming and J lost 1 base, with 13 bases between them. Germline lookup yields CDR1 LNHNV and CDR2 YYDKDF (reference sequence). The CDR3 has 15 residues.

This rearrangement joins TRBV7-8 to TRBJ2-7; 10 positions agree with TRBD1. The CDR3 covers 16 residues. CDR1 SGHVS and CDR2 FQNEAQ come from the germline V gene. After removal of 5 bases from V and 5 bases from J, the junction contained 12 bases not matched to a gene. DNA of the CDR3: TGTGCCAGCAGCCTCAGCATGGGACAGGGGAGACACGAGCAGTACTTC. Protein: CASSLSMGQGRHEQYF.

The chain joins TRBV9 to TRBJ2-7, with 9 bases fitting TRBD1. The CDR3 has 14 residues. CDR1 and CDR2 from the germline V gene are SGDLS and YYNGEE. J was trimmed by 0 bases and V by 3 bases; bases with no gene match: 1. CDR3 DNA: TGTGCCAGCAGCGGGACAGGGGTCTCCTACGAGCAGTACTTC. Its protein product is CASSGTGVSYEQYF.

The genes are TRBV6-5 and TRBJ1-1, with D uncertain. The CDR3 spans 14 residues. Trimming stripped 8 bases from V and 6 bases from J, with 19 bases between. Per the germline V gene, CDR1 is MNHEY and CDR2 is SVGAGI. The chain's CDR3 is CASGSLGRWAEAFF. The CDR3 DNA is TGTGCCAGCGGGAGCCTTGGGCGCTGGGCTGAAGCTTTCTTT.

V is TRBV11-2 and J is TRBJ1-2; 7 nucleotides line up with TRBD1. CDR1 SGHAT and CDR2 FQNNGV come from the germline V gene. This CDR3 is built from 13 residues. Germline trimming cut 5 bases from V and 8 bases from J; bases unmatched to any gene: 8. In DNA form, the CDR3 reads TGTGCCAGCAGCCTACAGGGGCCAAAAGGCTACACCTTC. As protein: CASSLQGPKGYTF.

CDR3 nucleotide sequence: TGTGCCAGCAGCCGCAGGGGGATCTACGAGCAGTACTTC. It translates to CASSRRGIYEQYF. This chain joins TRBV7-9 and TRBJ2-7; TRBD1 matches 7 bases. The V segment lost 5 bases and the J segment 3 bases; nucleotides outside the gene matches: 4. Germline V lookup: CDR1 SEHNR, CDR2 FQNEAQ (reference sequence). The CDR3 consists of 13 residues. The variable domain in full, with the rest retrieved from reference TRBV7-9 and TRBJ2-7, is DTGVSQNPRHKITKRGQNVTFRCDPISEHNRLYWYRQTLGQGPEFLTYFQNEAQLEKSRLLSDRFSAERPKGSFSTLEIQRTEQGDSAMYLCASSRRGIYEQYFGPGTRLTVT.

The genes are TRBV28 and TRBJ1-6; D possibly corresponds to TRBD1 (6 bases). V lost 4 bases and J 9 bases, leaving 7 bases between the germline ends. This CDR3 contains 12 residues. Germline assignment: CDR1 MDHEN and CDR2 SYDVKM. For the CDR3, the DNA is TGTGCCAGCAGTTCCAGGGGTTCACCCCTCCACTTT. Its protein product is CASSSRGSPLHF.

V and J are TRBV5-1 and TRBJ2-7; TRBD1 is a possible D gene (6 bases). Germline V lookup: CDR1 SGHRS, CDR2 YFSETQ. The CDR3 has 16 amino acids. V dropped 0 bases and J dropped 3 bases, with 16 bases sitting between them. Here the CDR3 reads CASSLEPAGAIYEQYF. The CDR3 coding sequence is TGCGCCAGCAGCTTGGAACCGGCAGGGGCTATCTACGAGCAGTACTTC.

The rearrangement links TRBV5-1 to TRBJ2-3; the match to TRBD2 covers 10 bases. In germline, CDR1 is SGHRS, CDR2 YFSETQ. Unmatched junction bases numbered 9, after V lost 1 base and J lost 4 bases. The length of the CDR3 is 17 residues. The CDR3 DNA is TGCGCCAGCAGCTTGAGCGGGACTAGCGAGGTCGCAGATACGCAGTATTTT. Its protein is CASSLSGTSEVADTQYF.

The genes are TRBV5-8 and TRBJ1-5; no clear D gene. Germline V gene data show CDR1 as SGHTS and CDR2 as YDEGEE. V lost 0 bases and J lost 4, with 8 bases in between. The CDR3 length is 14 residues. The CDR3 here is CASSLGGPNQPQHF. CDR3 bases: TGTGCCAGCAGCTTGGGAGGTCCAAATCAGCCCCAGCATTTT.

The chain joins TRBV28 to TRBJ1-4; 8 positions match TRBD1. Per germline, CDR1 MDHEN and CDR2 SYDVKM. The junction had 11 bases not matched to a gene; V was cut back by 4 bases and J by 10 bases. The CDR3 is 15 amino acids. CDR3 region: CASSSSRGPEGKLFF. The CDR3 coding sequence is TGTGCCAGCAGTTCATCCAGGGGGCCCGAAGGAAAACTGTTTTTT.

The chain combines TRBV27 with TRBJ1-2; 12 nucleotides agree with TRBD1. Germline trimming cut 2 bases from V and 5 bases from J; bases unmatched to any gene: 3. The CDR3 contains 15 residues. The germline V gene encodes CDR1 MNHEY and CDR2 SMNVEV (reference sequence). The chain's CDR3 is CASSLGDRGLYGYTF. The CDR3 nucleotides are TGTGCCAGCAGTTTAGGGGACAGGGGGCTATATGGCTACACCTTC.

This chain links TRBV7-2 with TRBJ2-5; a weak D match, TRBD2 (6 bases). The better agreement between TRBJ2-7 and the DNA end casts doubt on the J call. CDR1 is SGHTA, CDR2 FQGNSA, per germline. The CDR3 spans 14 residues. In DNA form, the CDR3 reads TGTGCCAGCAGCCCACGGTGGGGGGACTACGAGCAGTACTTC. This codes for CASSPRWGDYEQYF.

In this sample, this clone turned up once. This sequence joins TRBV7-6 and TRBJ2-1; 9 bases match TRBD2. The length of the CDR3 is 17 residues. CDR1 is SGHVS, CDR2 FNYEAQ, per germline. V lost 1 base and J lost 5; bases outside the gene matches: 9. CDR3 in DNA: TGTGCCAGCAGCTTAGGGACCGCGCGGGGGGGCAACAATGAGCAGTTCTTC. Translated: CASSLGTARGGNNEQFF.

A few counts support this clone. This CDR3 is also generated by other DNA sequences in the sample. The V and J genes are TRBV6-6 and TRBJ1-1, with TRBD1 as a possible D gene (6 bases). Between the trimmed V and J ends, which lost 5 bases and 0 bases, there was a span of 10 bases. The length of the CDR3 is 14 residues. CDR1 is MNHNY, CDR2 SVGAGI, per germline (reference sequence). The CDR3 nucleotides are TGTGCCAGCAGTCCTACAGGGCTGAACACTGAAGCTTTCTTT. Translating gives CASSPTGLNTEAFF.

The V and J genes are TRBV18 and TRBJ2-7; no firm D call. Germline V lookup: CDR1 KGHSH, CDR2 LQKENI. V was trimmed by 5 bases and J by 0 bases, leaving 8 bases between them. The CDR3 runs 13 residues. In DNA form, the CDR3 reads TGTGCCAGCTCATATCAGAACTCCTACGAGCAGTACTTC. Residues: CASSYQNSYEQYF.